Below are 9 T cell receptor beta chains sequenced from a single sample in a study of T cell changes during pregnancy in multiple sclerosis. Using immunoSEQ multiplex PCR, the repertoire was profiled, and TCRdb retains in-frame clones only, with some absent. This sample carries roughly 40,000 clones, about 94% of them seen once, and the ten largest clones take under 2%. The sample was peripheral blood, taken in the third trimester of pregnancy. These receptors were taken from a female donor with multiple sclerosis, enrolled in a pregnancy study.

The V and J genes are TRBV5-1 and TRBJ2-1; TRBD2 matches 9 bases. Trimming removed 0 bases from V and 15 bases from J; junction bases left unmatched: 10. Germline V gene sequence: CDR1 SGHRS, CDR2 YFSETQ. The CDR3 runs 14 residues. The CDR3 loop reads CASSLALSREGRFF. DNA for the CDR3: TGCGCCAGCAGCTTGGCCCTGTCGCGGGAGGGCAGGTTCTTC.

The chain links TRBV1 to TRBJ1-1; the D call TRBD1 from the table was never checked on the DNA. TRBV1 is annotated as a pseudogene. The CDR3 runs 15 residues. CDR3 in DNA: TGCACCAGCAGCCAAGTTAGGGTACAGGGCACTGAAGCTTTCTTT. It specifies CTSSQVRVQGTEAFF.

For the CDR3, the DNA is TGTGCCAGCAGCGGCCGGTCGGGAGGAGAGTACAATGAGCAGTTCTTC. It is translated as CASSGRSGGEYNEQFF. The gene calls are TRBV9 and TRBJ2-1, with 7 bases that match TRBD2. This CDR3 is 16 amino acids long. Per germline, CDR1 SGDLS and CDR2 YYNGEE. Unmatched junction bases numbered 10, after V lost 3 bases and J lost 4 bases.

As DNA, the CDR3 is TGCGCCAGCAGCGGACAAGTGTCCGGGGCCAACGTCCTGACTTTC. This translates into CASSGQVSGANVLTF. The J gene is TRBJ2-6, the V gene TRBV5-1; tentative D call: TRBD1 (5 bases). Germline CDR1 and CDR2: SGHRS and YFSETQ. The CDR3 is 15 residues long. Trimming stripped 4 bases from V and 4 bases from J, with 12 bases between.

The V gene is TRBV7-2, the J gene TRBJ2-1; TRBD2 matches at 15 bases. Unmatched junction bases numbered 6, after V lost 5 bases and J lost 7 bases. CDR1 is SGHTA, CDR2 FQGNSA, per germline. The CDR3 is made up of 16 amino acids. The CDR3 protein is CASSPPGLAGGNEQFF. CDR3 sequence (DNA): TGTGCCAGCAGCCCTCCGGGACTAGCGGGAGGAAATGAGCAGTTCTTC.

The rearrangement joins TRBV2 to TRBJ1-4; 8 positions match TRBD1. V gave up 5 bases and J gave up 6 bases; unmatched junction bases: 5. Per germline, CDR1 SNHLY and CDR2 FYNNEI. This CDR3 is 14 amino acids long. CDR3 sequence: CASSRRTGYEKLFF. The CDR3 nucleotides read TGTGCCAGCAGTAGGCGGACAGGGTATGAAAAACTGTTTTTT.

This clone was seen a handful of times. V gene TRBV18 combines with J gene TRBJ2-2, with a tentative D call TRBD1 (6 bases). Germline CDR1 is KGHSH and CDR2 is LQKENI. The V and J ends lost 3 bases and 5 bases respectively, with 13 bases between them. CDR3 length: 15 amino acids. DNA of the CDR3: TGTGCCAGCTCACCCGCCGGACAGTCAACCGGGGAGCTGTTTTTT. Protein sequence: CASSPAGQSTGELFF.

The chain has TRBV28 and TRBJ1-5, with no clear D. Germline V gene lookup returns CDR1 MDHEN and CDR2 SYDVKM. This CDR3 comprises 13 residues. The V end was cut by 7 bases, the J end by 1 base, with 8 bases between. The CDR3 loop reads CASIVGSNQPQHF. The CDR3 coding sequence is TGTGCCAGCATCGTGGGCAGCAATCAGCCCCAGCATTTT.

This sequence joins TRBV7-6 and TRBJ2-3; 9 nucleotides match TRBD2. J gave up 3 bases and V 4 bases, and 11 bases lay outside the gene matches. Germline V CDR1 and CDR2: SGHVS, FNYEAQ. The CDR3 covers 17 residues. CDR3 DNA: TGTGCCAGCAGCTCAACAGTAGCGGGAGAGGGGACAGATACGCAGTATTTT. It encodes CASSSTVAGEGTDTQYF.